The 29 T cell receptor beta chains given below trace back to one sample, sequenced in a study of spatial heterogeneity in lung cancer. General study results and limits: Counts of expanded alpha and beta TCRs within tumors tracked the tumor nonsynonymous mutation count.

No antigens are known for them. TCRdb called the 5' RACE reads again in MiXCR, with one record for every CDR3 protein. The sample lists 3,500 to 4,500 distinct CDR3 sequences, roughly 6.2% occurring once. Time point: sample taken at primary tumor resection. The sequences come from lung tumor tissue, collected at surgery. Receptor source: a male donor with early-stage non-small cell lung cancer.

This clonotype is judged medium-sized. V is TRBV9 and J is TRBJ2-7; D perhaps matches TRBD2 (6 bases). The length of the CDR3 is 14 residues. CDR1 and CDR2 from the germline V gene are SGDLS and YYNGEE. V was cut by 4 bases and J by 6 bases, with 17 bases left in between. The CDR3 nucleotides read TGTGCCAGCAGCCCCCGGAGGGTGGCGGCCGAGCAGTACTTC. This sequence encodes CASSPRRVAAEQYF.

This clonotype is medium-sized by share. The chain joins TRBV11-2 to TRBJ1-2, with a possible D match to TRBD1 (5 bases). V was clipped by 3 bases and J by 1 base, with 18 bases between them. Germline CDR1 SGHAT, CDR2 FQNNGV. This CDR3 spans 17 amino acids. The CDR3 protein is CASSFSMVVGVNYGYTF. In nucleotides, the CDR3 is TGTGCCAGCAGCTTTTCAATGGTCGTAGGGGTTAACTATGGCTACACCTTC.

This clonotype is categorized as medium-sized (0.01 to 0.1%). The chain recombines TRBV7-2 with TRBJ1-3; D perhaps matches TRBD1 (5 bases). Germline loops: CDR1 SGHTA, CDR2 FQGNSA. The CDR3 length is 16 residues. The ends were cut back, 3 bases at V and 0 bases at J, with 12 bases in the middle. CDR3 amino acids: CASSFLGLHSGNTIYF. DNA of the CDR3: TGTGCCAGCAGCTTCCTGGGACTGCACTCTGGAAACACCATATATTTT. Drawing the rest from reference TRBV7-2 and TRBJ1-3, the complete variable domain is GAGVSQSPSNKVTEKGKDVELRCDPISGHTALYWYRQSLGQGLEFLIYFQGNSAPDKSGLPSDRFSAERTGGSVSTLTIQRTQQEDSAVYLCASSFLGLHSGNTIYFGEGSWLTVV.

By frequency in the sample, this clonotype is medium-sized. This rearrangement joins TRBV6-1 to TRBJ2-7; D not certain. Germline CDR1 and CDR2: MNHNS and SASEGT. Trimming stripped 6 bases from V and 0 bases from J, with 12 bases between. This CDR3 is 14 amino acids long. This chain's CDR3 is CASSHSGPSYEQYF. As DNA, the CDR3 is TGTGCCAGCAGCCATTCCGGGCCCTCCTACGAGCAGTACTTC.

This clonotype qualifies as medium-sized. V gene TRBV7-9 combines with J gene TRBJ2-7; D possibly corresponds to TRBD1 (7 bases). Deletions cut 0 bases from V and 7 bases from J, with 10 bases between. CDR1 SEHNR and CDR2 FQNEAQ come from the germline V gene (reference sequence). This CDR3 region has 13 residues. The CDR3 DNA is TGTGCCAGCAGCTTAGCGGGGGGACAGGAGCAGTACTTC. Amino acid sequence: CASSLAGGQEQYF.

This clonotype was observed at least ten times. The CDR3 region is CAYQTTGFQETQYF. The CDR3 nucleotides read TGTGCCTACCAAACCACAGGGTTTCAAGAGACCCAGTACTTC. This chain uses TRBV6-1 with TRBJ2-5; D perhaps matches TRBD1 (6 bases). The CDR3 sequence is 14 residues long. Per germline, CDR1 MNHNS and CDR2 SASEGT. V lost 11 bases, J lost 2 bases, and 18 bases lay in between.

Ten or more counts support this clonotype. The chain has TRBV27 and TRBJ2-7; no clear D. The CDR3 is 11 residues long. Germline values: CDR1 MNHEY, CDR2 SMNVEV (reference sequence). Trimming left V 4 bases short and J 7 bases short, with 8 bases between. The CDR3 sequence is CASSSGWEQYF. DNA for the CDR3: TGTGCCAGCAGTTCCGGGTGGGAGCAGTACTTC.

This rearrangement joins TRBV25-1 to TRBJ1-2; D might be TRBD1 (6 bases). The CDR3 extends over 16 amino acids. Per germline, CDR1 MGHDK and CDR2 SYGVNS. V shed 3 bases and J shed 8 bases, with 22 bases lying between them. CDR3 loop: CASSDHGQRGIGGYTF. CDR3 nucleotide sequence: TGTGCCAGCAGTGACCACGGACAGAGGGGGATTGGGGGCTACACCTTC.

This clonotype is deemed medium-sized (0.01 to 0.1%). The chain links TRBV7-2 to TRBJ1-5; tentative D call: TRBD1 (6 bases). This CDR3 region has 13 residues. V lost 4 bases, J lost 4 bases, and 8 bases lay in between. Germline V gene sequence: CDR1 SGHTA, CDR2 FQGNSA. CDR3 protein: CASSSDRNQPQHF. For the CDR3, the DNA is TGTGCCAGCAGCTCGGACAGAAATCAGCCCCAGCATTTT. Complete variable domain (other parts from reference TRBV7-2 and TRBJ1-5): GAGVSQSPSNKVTEKGKDVELRCDPISGHTALYWYRQSLGQGLEFLIYFQGNSAPDKSGLPSDRFSAERTGGSVSTLTIQRTQQEDSAVYLCASSSDRNQPQHFGDGTRLSIL.

This clonotype is medium-sized in the sample. CDR3 loop: CSARQNYEQYF. CDR3 bases: TGCAGTGCTCGCCAAAATTACGAGCAGTACTTC. V and J are TRBV20-1 and TRBJ2-7; D is undetermined. V dropped 5 bases and J dropped 4 bases, with 9 bases sitting between them. Germline values: CDR1 DFQATT, CDR2 SNEGSKA (reference sequence). This CDR3 is 11 amino acids long.

By share, this clonotype ranks as medium-sized. The rearrangement links TRBV28 to TRBJ1-6; the D is unclear. Germline V gene data show CDR1 as MDHEN and CDR2 as SYDVKM. The CDR3 length is 12 residues. V lost 3 bases to trimming and J lost 7 bases, with 4 bases between them. CDR3 sequence reads: CASSLQNSPLHF. The CDR3 nucleotides are TGTGCCAGCAGTTTGCAGAATTCACCCCTCCACTTT.

This clonotype is judged medium-sized. The chain joins TRBV20-1 to TRBJ1-5, with no clear D. CDR1 is DFQATT, CDR2 SNEGSKA, per germline (reference sequence). The CDR3 length is 15 residues. V was shortened by 1 base and J by 3 bases, with 13 bases between the two germline ends. The DNA for the CDR3 is TGCAGTGCTAGAGGGCAGACGGCGACCAATCAGCCCCAGCATTTT. It translates to CSARGQTATNQPQHF.

This clonotype counts as medium-sized. This chain joins TRBV30 and TRBJ1-6; possibly TRBD1 for D (5 bases). The CDR3 is 18 residues long. The germline V gene has CDR1 GTSNPN and CDR2 SVGIG (reference sequence). With 0 bases removed from V and 0 bases from J, the gap between germline ends came to 15 bases. Here the CDR3 reads CAWSVSSGGVSYNSPLHF. For the CDR3, the DNA is TGTGCCTGGAGTGTATCTTCGGGGGGAGTCTCCTATAATTCACCCCTCCACTTT.

By sample fraction, this clonotype is large (0.1 to 1%). The chain combines TRBV4-3 with TRBJ1-3; D ambiguous. Germline V lookup: CDR1 LGHNA, CDR2 YSLEER. V shed 0 bases and J shed 2 bases, with 8 bases lying between them. The CDR3 runs 15 residues. Here the CDR3 DNA reads TGCGCCAGCAGCCAAGATTCAGGACCTGGAAACACCATATATTTT. This translates into CASSQDSGPGNTIYF.

This clonotype occurred many times. This rearrangement joins TRBV3-1 to TRBJ1-5; D might be TRBD1 (6 bases). The V gene's germline CDR1 is LGHDT and CDR2 YNNKEL (reference sequence). This CDR3 is 16 amino acids long. Trimming pared 5 bases from V and 4 bases from J, leaving 18 bases between. CDR3 region: CASSFGLTGLNQPQHF. The DNA for the CDR3 is TGTGCCAGCAGCTTTGGACTGACAGGTTTAAATCAGCCCCAGCATTTT.

Note on this clonotype: With a much larger clone just one base away, this may be a read error. The CDR3 does not close with the conserved phenylalanine or tryptophan, likely indicating a read error. CDR3: CASRGRPEAFY. CDR3 sequence (DNA): TGTGCCAGCAGGGGACGCCCGGAGGCTTTCTAT. The rearrangement joins TRBV28 to TRBJ1-1; D perhaps matches TRBD1 (5 bases). In germline, CDR1 is MDHEN, CDR2 SYDVKM. The CDR3 spans 11 residues. V shed 6 bases and J shed 11 bases, with 13 bases lying between them.

This clonotype qualifies as medium-sized (0.01 to 0.1%). V is TRBV6-2 or TRBV6-3 and J is TRBJ2-1; 7 nucleotides line up with TRBD1. The CDR3 contains 13 residues. Germline V lookup: CDR1 MNHEY, CDR2 SVGEGT. J was trimmed by 6 bases and V by 8 bases; bases with no gene match: 7. CDR3: CASHRTGLNEQFF. CDR3 nucleotide sequence: TGTGCCAGCCATAGGACAGGTCTCAATGAGCAGTTCTTC.

This clonotype was counted ten times or more. The chain uses TRBV20-1 and TRBJ1-4, with 8 bases lining up with TRBD1. In germline, CDR1 is DFQATT, CDR2 SNEGSKA (reference sequence). The CDR3 covers 14 residues. V shed 5 bases and J 5 bases; nucleotides not matched to a gene: 7. CDR3 region: CSALKGQGNEKLFF. As DNA, the CDR3 is TGCAGTGCTTTAAAAGGACAGGGCAATGAAAAACTGTTTTTT.

This clonotype is medium-sized in the sample. The chain joins TRBV7-6 to TRBJ2-7; TRBD2 matches at 11 bases. Unmatched junction bases numbered 10, after V lost 0 bases and J lost 3 bases. The CDR3 totals 18 residues. Germline V gene data show CDR1 as SGHVS and CDR2 as FNYEAQ. The CDR3 nucleotides are TGTGCCAGCAGCTTAGCGCCATCGACTAGCGGGGTAATCTACGAGCAGTACTTC. Translating it yields CASSLAPSTSGVIYEQYF.

By share of the sample, this clonotype is medium-sized (0.01 to 0.1%). The chain joins TRBV23-1 to TRBJ2-5; 7 bases map to TRBD2. TRBV23-1 is reported as an ORF; its role is uncertain. CDR3 length equals 16 residues. V trimming: 2 bases; J trimming: 2 bases; junction bases outside the gene matches: 8. CDR3 sequence (DNA): TGCGCCAGCAGTCAAGCTAGCGGCGGGACGCAAGAGACCCAGTACTTC. Residues: CASSQASGGTQETQYF.

This clonotype was counted at least ten times. This chain connects TRBV28 to TRBJ2-2; 9 bases are a match to TRBD1. The V and J ends lost 4 bases and 8 bases, in that order; junction bases with no gene match: 17. This CDR3 is 18 amino acids long. The germline CDR1 and CDR2 sequences are MDHEN and SYDVKM. CDR3 nucleotides: TGTGCCAGCAGTTCCGACAACCACCGGGACAGGGATCTTGGGGAGCTGTTTTTT. It translates to CASSSDNHRDRDLGELFF. The variable domain in full, with the rest retrieved from reference TRBV28 and TRBJ2-2, is DVKVTQSSRYLVKRTGEKVFLECVQDMDHENMFWYRQDPGLGLRLIYFSYDVKMKEKGDIPEGYSVSREKKERFSLILESASTNQTSMYLCASSSDNHRDRDLGELFFGEGSRLTVL.

This clonotype was recorded many times. The genes are TRBV5-1 and TRBJ2-1; possibly TRBD2 for D (5 bases). Germline V lookup: CDR1 SGHRS, CDR2 YFSETQ. The germline V and J ends were trimmed by 5 bases and 4 bases, with 16 bases remaining between them. The CDR3 has 15 residues. The CDR3 loop reads CASRDGNMGYNEQFF. The CDR3 nucleotides read TGCGCCAGCAGAGACGGGAACATGGGGTACAATGAGCAGTTCTTC.

This clonotype was seen repeatedly, ten times or more. This chain connects TRBV14 to TRBJ1-2; 7 nucleotides agree with TRBD1. CDR3 length equals 19 residues. Losses at the gene ends were 3 bases for V and 0 bases for J; bases not matched to a gene: 16. The V gene's germline CDR1 is SGHDN and CDR2 FVKESK. The CDR3 protein is CASSQTRDRAGRANYGYTF. The CDR3 nucleotides are TGTGCCAGCAGCCAGACCCGCGACAGGGCTGGGAGGGCTAACTATGGCTACACCTTC.

Notes on this clonotype: This may be a read error: a much more frequent sequence differs by one nucleotide. The chain links TRBV5-4 to TRBJ2-1; 8 bases are shared with TRBD2. Germline trimming cut 1 base from V and 11 bases from J; bases unmatched to any gene: 5. CDR1 and CDR2 (germline): SGHNT, YYREEE (reference sequence). This CDR3 is built from 13 residues. CDR3 loop: CASSLFRGGKQFF. The DNA for the CDR3 is TGTGCCAGCAGCTTGTTTCGGGGGGGTAAGCAGTTCTTC.

This chain joins TRBV29-1 and TRBJ1-5, with D maybe TRBD1 (5 bases). Trimming shortened V by 5 bases and J by 1 base, and 15 bases separated the two germline ends. This CDR3 has 15 residues. Germline V gene data show CDR1 as SQVTM and CDR2 as ANQGSEA. The CDR3 protein is CSVLPGPGSNQPQHF. CDR3 coding DNA: TGCAGCGTTTTACCGGGACCCGGGAGCAATCAGCCCCAGCATTTT.

In this sample, this clonotype is medium-sized. J is TRBJ2-5 and V is TRBV29-1; D is ambiguous. CDR1 and CDR2 from the germline V gene are SQVTM and ANQGSEA. The germline V and J ends were trimmed by 4 bases and 4 bases, with 4 bases remaining between them. This CDR3 spans 10 amino acids. CDR3 protein: CSVAGETQYF. CDR3 DNA sequence: TGCAGCGTTGCGGGAGAGACCCAGTACTTC.

By share, this clonotype counts as medium-sized. V is TRBV27 and J is TRBJ2-7; TRBD1 matches 9 bases. The junction had 2 bases not matched to a gene; V was cut back by 4 bases and J by 1 base. The CDR3 is 14 amino acids. The germline gives CDR1 MNHEY, CDR2 SMNVEV (reference sequence). CDR3 sequence reads: CASSWDRDSYEQYF. CDR3 nucleotide sequence: TGTGCCAGCAGTTGGGACAGGGATTCCTACGAGCAGTACTTC.

This clonotype qualifies as medium-sized (0.01 to 0.1%). V gene TRBV12-3 or TRBV12-4 combines with J gene TRBJ1-2; maybe TRBD1 (5 bases). The CDR3 covers 14 residues. V was trimmed by 3 bases and J by 2 bases, leaving 10 bases between them. CDR3 residues: CASSFGTENYGYTF. CDR3 DNA: TGTGCCAGCAGTTTTGGGACGGAAAACTATGGCTACACCTTC.

A few counts support this clonotype. The V gene is TRBV7-2, the J gene TRBJ2-5; D might be TRBD2 (6 bases). With 5 bases removed from V and 2 bases from J, the gap between germline ends came to 12 bases. The CDR3 runs 14 residues. From germline, CDR1 is SGHTA and CDR2 FQGNSA. The CDR3 DNA reads TGTGCCAGCAGCCTACTAGCCTTACAAGAGACCCAGTACTTC. Amino acids: CASSLLALQETQYF.